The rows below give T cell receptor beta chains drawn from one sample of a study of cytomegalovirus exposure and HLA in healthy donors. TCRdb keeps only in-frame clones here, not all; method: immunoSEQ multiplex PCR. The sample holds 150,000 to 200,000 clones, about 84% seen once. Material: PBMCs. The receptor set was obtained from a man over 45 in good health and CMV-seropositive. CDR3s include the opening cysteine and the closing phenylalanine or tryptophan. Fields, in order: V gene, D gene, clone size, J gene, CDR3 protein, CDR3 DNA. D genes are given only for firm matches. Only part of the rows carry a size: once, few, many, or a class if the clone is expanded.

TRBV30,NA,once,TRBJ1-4,CAWSNKPTNEKLFF,TGTGCCTGGAGTAACAAACCAACTAATGAAAAACTGTTTTTT
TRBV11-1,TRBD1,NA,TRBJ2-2,CASSPDRQGTGELFF,TGTGCCAGCAGCCCGGATCGACAGGGGACCGGGGAGCTGTTTTTT
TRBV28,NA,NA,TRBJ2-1,CASTPLVWQVSSYNEQFF,TGTGCCAGCACTCCCCTGGTCTGGCAGGTTAGCTCCTACAATGAGCAGTTCTTC
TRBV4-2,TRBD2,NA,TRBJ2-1,CASSQGLGGGGNEQFF,TGTGCCAGCAGCCAAGGCCTGGGCGGGGGGGGCAATGAGCAGTTCTTC
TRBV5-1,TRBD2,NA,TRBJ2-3,CASSLVPGLAGGSADTQYF,TGCGCCAGCAGCTTGGTGCCGGGACTAGCGGGAGGTAGTGCAGATACGCAGTATTTT
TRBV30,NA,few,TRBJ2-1,CAWSLTAVNEQFF,TGTGCCTGGAGTTTGACAGCCGTCAATGAGCAGTTCTTC
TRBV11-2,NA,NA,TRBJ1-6,CASSPGTTGLLAPPLHF,TGTGCCAGCAGCCCCGGGACCACGGGCCTACTAGCACCACCCCTCCACTTT
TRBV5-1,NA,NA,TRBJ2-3,CASSPSVAESTDTQYF,TGCGCCAGCAGCCCTAGCGTAGCGGAGAGCACAGATACGCAGTATTTT
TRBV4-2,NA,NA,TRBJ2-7,CASSQLMSSYEQYF,TGTGCCAGCAGCCAATTGATGAGCTCCTACGAGCAGTACTTC
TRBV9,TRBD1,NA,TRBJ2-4,CASSSRTGKDIQYF,TGTGCCAGCAGCTCTCGGACAGGGAAGGACATTCAGTACTTC
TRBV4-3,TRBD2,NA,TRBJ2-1,CASSQLLAVLHEQFF,TGCGCCAGCAGCCAATTACTAGCGGTGCTACATGAGCAGTTCTTC
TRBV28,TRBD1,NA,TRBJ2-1,CASSLLPGGVSSYNEQFF,TGTGCCAGCAGTTTACTCCCAGGGGGAGTAAGCTCCTACAATGAGCAGTTCTTC
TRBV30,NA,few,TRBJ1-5,CAWSIFMGEVRRDQPQHF,TGTGCCTGGAGTATATTTATGGGGGAAGTGAGGAGGGATCAGCCCCAGCATTTT
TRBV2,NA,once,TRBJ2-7,CASTILEGSSEQYF,TGTGCCAGCACCATCCTTGAGGGTTCAAGCGAGCAGTACTTC
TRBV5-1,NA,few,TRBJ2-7,CASSFGRGEQYF,TGCGCCAGCAGCTTTGGTAGGGGCGAGCAGTACTTC
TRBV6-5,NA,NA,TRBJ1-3,CASSLGDSGNTIYF,TGTGCCAGCAGTTTAGGGGACTCTGGAAACACCATATATTTT
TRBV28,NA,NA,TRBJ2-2,CASSFWLAGSGELFF,TGTGCCAGCAGTTTTTGGCTAGCTGGGTCCGGGGAGCTGTTTTTT
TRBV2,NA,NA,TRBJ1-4,CASSEETPNEKLFF,TGTGCCAGCAGTGAGGAGACGCCTAATGAAAAACTGTTTTTT
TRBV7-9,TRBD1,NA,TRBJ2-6,CASSPRGTGTLGANVLTF,TGTGCCAGCAGCCCCAGAGGGACAGGGACTTTGGGGGCCAACGTCCTGACTTTC
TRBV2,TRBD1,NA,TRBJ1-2,CASRIGGANYGYTF,TGTGCCAGCAGAATAGGGGGCGCAAACTATGGCTACACCTTC
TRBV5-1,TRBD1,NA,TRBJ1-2,CASSPGTGDYGYTF,TGCGCCAGCAGCCCCGGGACAGGGGACTATGGCTACACCTTC
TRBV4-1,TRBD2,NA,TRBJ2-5,CASSQDTDIGRRGAQYF,TGCGCCAGCAGCCAAGATACCGACATCGGGCGCCGGGGGGCCCAGTACTTC
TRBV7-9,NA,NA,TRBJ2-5,CASSFLGSRVQETQYF,TGTGCCAGCAGCTTCTTAGGGAGTAGGGTTCAAGAGACCCAGTACTTC
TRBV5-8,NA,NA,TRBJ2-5,CASSARDYQETQYF,TGTGCCAGCAGCGCCCGGGACTACCAAGAGACCCAGTACTTC
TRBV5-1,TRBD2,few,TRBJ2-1,CASSFLGGSYNEQFF,TGCGCCAGCAGCTTCCTCGGGGGGAGCTACAATGAGCAGTTCTTC
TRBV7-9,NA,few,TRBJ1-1,CASTSRAGGTEAFF,TGTGCCAGCACCTCGAGGGCGGGGGGCACTGAAGCTTTCTTT
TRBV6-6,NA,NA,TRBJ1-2,CASSPRGGSDYGYTF,TGTGCCAGCAGTCCTCGGGGGGGCTCTGACTATGGCTACACCTTC
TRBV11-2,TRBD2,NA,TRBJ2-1,CASSYRSGGYNEQFF,TGTGCCAGCAGCTACCGTAGCGGGGGCTACAATGAGCAGTTCTTC
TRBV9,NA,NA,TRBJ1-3,CASSVGSVTGNTIYF,TGTGCCAGCAGCGTAGGGTCGGTTACTGGAAACACCATATATTTT
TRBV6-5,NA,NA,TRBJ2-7,CASSSPGLASYEQYF,TGTGCCAGCAGTTCCCCTGGGCTAGCCTCCTACGAGCAGTACTTC
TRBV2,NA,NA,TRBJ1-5,CASSLQGGDQPQHF,TGTGCCAGCAGTTTACAGGGCGGAGATCAGCCCCAGCATTTT
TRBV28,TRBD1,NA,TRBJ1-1,CASSLSPGRGTEAFF,TGTGCCAGCAGTTTATCCCCGGGCAGGGGGACTGAAGCTTTCTTT
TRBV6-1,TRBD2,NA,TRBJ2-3,CASRGGTSTDTQYF,TGTGCCAGCAGGGGAGGGACTAGCACAGATACGCAGTATTTT
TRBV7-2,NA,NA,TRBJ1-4,CASSPRGGNEKLFF,TGTGCCAGCAGCCCCCGAGGTGGGAATGAAAAACTGTTTTTT
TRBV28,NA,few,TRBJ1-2,CASSLDSLYGYTF,TGTGCCAGCAGTTTAGACAGCCTTTATGGCTACACCTTC
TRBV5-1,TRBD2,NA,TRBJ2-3,CASSSGLAGGTSTDTQYF,TGCGCCAGCAGCTCGGGACTAGCGGGGGGCACTAGCACAGATACGCAGTATTTT
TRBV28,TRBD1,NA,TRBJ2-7,CASSLPGQGRSSYEQYF,TGTGCCAGCAGCCTACCGGGACAGGGACGGAGCTCCTACGAGCAGTACTTC
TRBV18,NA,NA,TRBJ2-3,CASSPRTGNTDTQYF,TGTGCCAGCTCACCACGGACTGGTAACACAGATACGCAGTATTTT
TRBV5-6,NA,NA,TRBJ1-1,CASSFGEYEAFF,TGTGCCAGCAGCTTTGGGGAGTATGAAGCTTTCTTT
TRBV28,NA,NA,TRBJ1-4,CASRGGLGEKLFF,TGTGCCAGCAGGGGGGGGCTGGGTGAAAAACTGTTTTTT
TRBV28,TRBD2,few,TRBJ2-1,CASSRTSVSYNEQFF,TGTGCCAGCAGTAGAACTAGCGTCTCCTACAATGAGCAGTTCTTC
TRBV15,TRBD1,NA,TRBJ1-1,CATSSPGQGRTEAFF,TGTGCCACCAGCAGCCCCGGACAGGGTCGCACTGAAGCTTTCTTT
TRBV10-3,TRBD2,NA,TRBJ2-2,CAISGTSGGNTGELFF,TGTGCCATCAGCGGGACTAGCGGGGGGAACACCGGGGAGCTGTTTTTT
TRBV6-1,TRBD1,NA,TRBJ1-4,CASSRDRANEKLFF,TGTGCCAGCTCGAGGGACAGGGCCAATGAAAAACTGTTTTTT
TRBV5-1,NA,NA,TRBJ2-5,CASSIRTVKETQYF,TGCGCCAGCAGTATAAGGACAGTAAAAGAGACCCAGTACTTC
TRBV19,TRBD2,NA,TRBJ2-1,CASSRLSGGPYNEQFF,TGTGCCAGTAGTCGCCTTAGCGGGGGGCCATACAATGAGCAGTTCTTC
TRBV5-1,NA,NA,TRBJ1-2,CASSLGRAANYGYTF,TGCGCCAGCAGCTTGGGGAGGGCAGCAAACTATGGCTACACCTTC
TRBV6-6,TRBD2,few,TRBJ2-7,CASRGTSGRPGGEQYF,TGTGCCAGCAGAGGGACTAGCGGGAGACCCGGGGGCGAGCAGTACTTC
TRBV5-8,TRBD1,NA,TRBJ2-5,CASSSRTGFERGQETQYF,TGTGCCAGCAGCTCCCGGACAGGGTTCGAGAGGGGACAAGAGACCCAGTACTTC
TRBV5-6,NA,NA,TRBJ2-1,CASSPISLAANEQFF,TGTGCCAGCAGCCCTATTAGCCTAGCAGCAAATGAGCAGTTCTTC
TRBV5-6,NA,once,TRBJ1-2,CASSRVQGRANYGYTF,TGTGCCAGCAGCCGGGTACAGGGAAGAGCTAACTATGGCTACACCTTC
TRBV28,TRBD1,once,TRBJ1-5,CASSPPTGAAGNQPQHF,TGTGCCAGCAGTCCTCCCACAGGGGCCGCAGGCAATCAGCCCCAGCATTTT
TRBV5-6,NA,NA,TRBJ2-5,CASSNRVAETQYF,TGTGCCAGCAGCAACAGGGTTGCGGAGACCCAGTACTTC
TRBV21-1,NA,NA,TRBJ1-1,CASSKAGAAMNTEAFF,TGTGCCAGCAGCAAAGCAGGGGCGGCCATGAACACTGAAGCTTTCTTT
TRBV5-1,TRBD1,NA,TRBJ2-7,CASSLRDSDYEQYF,TGCGCCAGCAGCTTGAGGGACAGTGACTACGAGCAGTACTTC
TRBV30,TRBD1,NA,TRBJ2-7,CASEQGESYEQYF,TGTGCCAGTGAACAGGGGGAGTCCTACGAGCAGTACTTC
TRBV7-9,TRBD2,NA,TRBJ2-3,CASRLAGADTQYF,TGTGCCAGCAGGCTAGCGGGAGCAGATACGCAGTATTTT